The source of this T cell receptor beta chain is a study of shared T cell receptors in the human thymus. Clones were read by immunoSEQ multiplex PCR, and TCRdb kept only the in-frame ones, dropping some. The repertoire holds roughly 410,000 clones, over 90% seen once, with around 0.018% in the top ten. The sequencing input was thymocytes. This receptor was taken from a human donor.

CDR3 DNA sequence: TGTGCCAGCAGTTACAGGGCGAAAAAACTGTTTTTT. The encoded protein is CASSYRAKKLFF. The V gene is TRBV6-5, the J gene TRBJ1-4, with D unclear. V was clipped by 2 bases and J by 9 bases, with 7 bases between them. The CDR3 sequence is 12 residues long. Per the germline V gene, CDR1 is MNHEY and CDR2 is SVGAGI.